Sequencing of this TCR beta chain was carried out in a study of shared clonotypes between healthy human individuals. General study points: The genetic and exposure-history diversity represented was limited by few donors.

TCRdb keeps only in-frame clones here, not all; method: immunoSEQ multiplex PCR. Of a few million clones listed, approximately 96% are singletons. On this clone itself: Its matching antigen is unknown.

V was shortened by 0 bases and J by 10 bases, with 6 bases between the two germline ends. Germline values: CDR1 DFQATT, CDR2 SNEGSKA (reference sequence). CDR3 size: 11 residues. The clonotype was recovered from a man younger than 30 in good health. The sample was naive CD4+ T cells sorted from blood. As for subset: CD45RA+ positively selected. The gene calls are TRBV20-1 and TRBJ1-4; D call uncertain. CDR3 coding DNA: TGCAGTGCTAGAGATTCCGGAAAACTGTTTTTT. Its protein is CSARDSGKLFF.